This TCR beta chain was profiled in a study of spatial heterogeneity in lung cancer. TCRdb re-called the 5' RACE reads through MiXCR, storing one row per CDR3 protein. The repertoire includes 90,000 to 95,000 distinct CDR3 sequences, more than 10% of them detected once, and about two fifths sits in the top ten. Specified time point: sample taken at primary tumor resection. The authors sequenced whole RNA from tumor, nontumor lung or frozen PBMC without sorting. The CDR3 consists of 17 residues. V was cut by 7 bases and J by 3 bases, with 21 bases left in between. The sequencing used PBMCs, collected at surgery. This clonotype originated in a male donor with early-stage non-small cell lung cancer. The chain joins TRBV12-3 or TRBV12-4 to TRBJ2-2, with unresolved D. The CDR3 here is CASTPPRSGSYTGELFF. In DNA form, the CDR3 reads TGTGCCAGCACCCCCCCCAGGAGTGGATCGTACACCGGGGAGCTGTTTTTT.